Listed below are T cell receptor beta chains from one sample, sequenced in a study of CD8 T cells in ankylosing spondylitis. MiXCR, applied by TCRdb to the 5' RACE reads, yields one record per CDR3 protein. The sample yields about 390,000 distinct CDR3 sequences, around 20% seen once. The sample was blood, either unsorted or a sorted T cell fraction (not recorded which). The source of these receptors is a male donor with ankylosing spondylitis. Each CDR3 is given without its conserved first and last residue. A D gene is named only where the DNA matches it firmly. Rows give clone size only sometimes, using once, few, many, or a class for an expanded clone.

D gene: TRBD2; CDR3 length: 14; V gene: TRBV12-3/TRBV12-4; J gene: TRBJ2-3; clone size: NA; CDR3 protein: ASVPGTSGVTDTQY
D gene: TRBD2; CDR3 length: 12; V gene: TRBV7-9; J gene: TRBJ2-2; clone size: NA; CDR3 protein: ASSLLAAAGELF
D gene: NA; CDR3 length: 10; V gene: TRBV12-3/TRBV12-4; J gene: TRBJ2-3; clone size: once; CDR3 protein: PSRDWADTQY
D gene: NA; CDR3 length: 11; V gene: TRBV20-1; J gene: TRBJ2-3; clone size: few; CDR3 protein: SASRQGTDTQY
D gene: NA; CDR3 length: 13; V gene: TRBV2; J gene: TRBJ2-2; clone size: few; CDR3 protein: ASSAYQGFSGELF
D gene: NA; CDR3 length: 13; V gene: TRBV20-1; J gene: TRBJ1-1; clone size: few; CDR3 protein: SARDIPDSFPEAF
D gene: NA; CDR3 length: 12; V gene: TRBV12-3/TRBV12-4; J gene: TRBJ1-5; clone size: NA; CDR3 protein: ASSFGVVGQPQH
D gene: NA; CDR3 length: 12; V gene: TRBV18; J gene: TRBJ2-3; clone size: NA; CDR3 protein: ASSPGGSTDTQY
D gene: TRBD1; CDR3 length: 13; V gene: TRBV7-2; J gene: TRBJ1-2; clone size: few; CDR3 protein: ASSSVTGFSLGYT
D gene: NA; CDR3 length: 12; V gene: TRBV19; J gene: TRBJ1-2; clone size: NA; CDR3 protein: ASSIDRGNYGYT
D gene: TRBD1; CDR3 length: 14; V gene: TRBV25-1; J gene: TRBJ2-2; clone size: few; CDR3 protein: ASSGGTGSDTGELF
D gene: NA; CDR3 length: 13; V gene: TRBV3-1; J gene: TRBJ1-4; clone size: NA; CDR3 protein: ASSRRQDGGEKLF
D gene: NA; CDR3 length: 13; V gene: TRBV28; J gene: TRBJ2-7; clone size: few; CDR3 protein: ASSPSPDGTYEQY
D gene: TRBD1; CDR3 length: 10; V gene: TRBV2; J gene: TRBJ2-7; clone size: NA; CDR3 protein: ASSRTGREQY
D gene: NA; CDR3 length: 11; V gene: TRBV20-1; J gene: TRBJ1-5; clone size: NA; CDR3 protein: SAREIGGQPQH
D gene: NA; CDR3 length: 9; V gene: TRBV6-5; J gene: TRBJ2-2; clone size: few; CDR3 protein: ASSYVGELF